The 13 T cell receptor beta chains reported below all come from one sample, sequenced in a study of blood T cell repertoires in COVID-19. Only in-frame clones appear in the TCRdb table, and some are missing; sequencing was by immunoSEQ multiplex PCR. The table lists over 150,000 clones, approximately 84% of them singletons. The sequenced sample was peripheral blood. All receptors derive from a man younger than 35 with active or convalescent COVID-19.

J is TRBJ2-3 and V is TRBV27, with D unresolved. The CDR3 has 13 amino acids. V lost 1 base, J lost 4 bases, and 6 bases lay in between. Germline V lookup: CDR1 MNHEY, CDR2 SMNVEV (reference sequence). CDR3: CASSLLGSDTQYF. The CDR3 DNA is TGTGCCAGCAGTTTATTGGGCTCAGATACGCAGTATTTT.

The V call is TRBV12-5, the J call TRBJ1-1; D might be TRBD1 (5 bases). This CDR3 is 12 amino acids long. V gave up 5 bases and J gave up 6 bases, with 10 bases separating them. Germline V gives CDR1 LGHNT, CDR2 FRNRAP. The CDR3 is CASGTGPAEAFF. In DNA form, the CDR3 reads TGTGCTAGTGGTACAGGACCTGCTGAAGCTTTCTTT.

This chain connects TRBV18 to TRBJ2-5; a possible D gene is TRBD2 (6 bases). Germline V gives CDR1 KGHSH, CDR2 LQKENI. The CDR3 is 15 residues long. Trimming took 1 base from V and 5 from J, leaving 14 bases between them. The CDR3 here is CASSPRTGLGETQYF. Here the CDR3 DNA reads TGTGCCAGCTCACCACGGACGGGACTGGGTGAGACCCAGTACTTC. The full variable domain, with the rest looked up from reference TRBV18 and TRBJ2-5, is NAGVMQNPRHLVRRRGQEARLRCSPMKGHSHVYWYRQLPEEGLKFMVYLQKENIIDESGMPKERFSAEFPKEGPSILRIQQVVRGDSAAYFCASSPRTGLGETQYFGPGTRLLVL.

This sequence joins TRBV18 and TRBJ2-3; 8 nucleotides match TRBD2. The CDR3 consists of 15 residues. Germline V gene sequence: CDR1 KGHSH, CDR2 LQKENI. The V gene end was trimmed by 2 bases and the J gene end by 0 bases; junction bases not matched to a gene: 1. CDR3 sequence: CASSPSGGSTDTQYF. CDR3 DNA: TGTGCCAGCTCACCATCGGGGGGGAGCACAGATACGCAGTATTTT.

The chain is built from TRBV7-9 and TRBJ2-7, with D perhaps TRBD1 (7 bases). CDR3 length equals 15 residues. V gave up 5 bases and J gave up 3 bases, with 17 bases separating them. CDR1 and CDR2 from the germline V gene are SEHNR and FQNEAQ (reference sequence). The CDR3 bases are TGTGCCAGCAGCGGGGGGACAGAGGCCCACTACGAGCAGTACTTC. Protein: CASSGGTEAHYEQYF.

CDR3 sequence reads: CASSQFRFSFGDSRYKDYGYTF. The CDR3 DNA reads TGTGCCAGCAGCCAATTTCGCTTTTCTTTCGGCGACTCAAGATATAAGGACTATGGCTACACCTTC. The rearrangement uses TRBV16 and TRBJ1-2; D ambiguous. Germline V gene lookup returns CDR1 KGHSY and CDR2 FQNENV. CDR3 size: 22 residues. Trimming took 1 base from V and 3 from J, leaving 33 bases between them.

The genes are TRBV7-9 and TRBJ2-1; 7 positions match TRBD1. CDR1 SEHNR and CDR2 FQNEAQ come from the germline V gene (reference sequence). The V segment lost 7 bases and the J segment 7 bases; nucleotides outside the gene matches: 13. The CDR3 covers 15 residues. The CDR3 DNA sequence: TGTGCCAGCACCACCGACCGGGACAGAAAAAATGAGCAGTTCTTC. Amino acids: CASTTDRDRKNEQFF.

The J gene is TRBJ2-1, the V gene TRBV7-6; D is unresolved. The germline V and J ends were trimmed by 2 bases and 0 bases, with 17 bases remaining between them. Germline loops: CDR1 SGHVS, CDR2 FNYEAQ. This CDR3 contains 18 residues. CDR3 residues: CASSLSPPRSYSYNEQFF. CDR3 in DNA: TGTGCCAGCAGCTTATCTCCTCCGCGGTCCTACTCCTACAATGAGCAGTTCTTC.

The V gene is TRBV9, the J gene TRBJ2-3; 9 bases agree with TRBD1. V gave up 2 bases and J gave up 3 bases; unmatched junction bases: 16. This CDR3 contains 19 residues. Germline V gene sequence: CDR1 SGDLS, CDR2 YYNGEE. The CDR3 coding sequence is TGTGCCAGCAGCGTCCGGGACAGGGAGCTGGCGGGACATACAGATACGCAGTATTTT. Its translation is CASSVRDRELAGHTDTQYF.

In this sample, this clone turned up once. The rearrangement uses TRBV11-2 and TRBJ1-1; no definite D call. Germline V CDR1 and CDR2: SGHAT, FQNNGV. The CDR3 totals 14 residues. Trimming cost V 0 bases and J 10 bases, with 15 bases left between them. In nucleotides, the CDR3 is TGTGCCAGCAGCTTAGAGTTGCTTTCGGGTGGAGCTTTCTTT. It encodes CASSLELLSGGAFF.

This clone was seen only a few times. The CDR3 nucleotides read TGCAGCGCTGGGGGTAGACAGGGGTTCACTGAAGCTTTCTTT. This gives the protein CSAGGRQGFTEAFF. This chain joins TRBV29-1 and TRBJ1-1; 8 bases line up with TRBD1. This CDR3 has 14 residues. V trimming: 7 bases; J trimming: 4 bases; junction bases outside the gene matches: 11. Germline lookup yields CDR1 SQVTM and CDR2 ANQGSEA. The complete variable domain, with remaining parts taken from reference TRBV29-1 and TRBJ1-1, reads SAVISQKPSRDICQRGTSLTIQCQVDSQVTMMFWYRQQPGQSLTLIATANQGSEATYESGFVIDKFPISRPNLTFSTLTVSNMSPEDSSIYLCSAGGRQGFTEAFFGQGTRLTVV.

This chain uses TRBV6-1 with TRBJ1-2; D remains unclear. The CDR3 is 15 amino acids. Germline V gene data show CDR1 as MNHNS and CDR2 as SASEGT. The V gene lost 3 bases and the J gene lost 0 bases, with 11 bases spanning the gap. The CDR3 loop reads CASSEQAISNYGYTF. CDR3 coding DNA: TGTGCCAGCAGTGAGCAGGCCATCTCTAACTATGGCTACACCTTC.

The V call is TRBV24-1, the J call TRBJ2-2; TRBD2 matches at 14 bases. CDR3 length: 16 residues. The J segment lost 6 bases and the V segment lost 7 bases, leaving 6 bases of the junction unmatched. The germline CDR1 and CDR2 sequences are KGHDR and SFDVKD. The CDR3 region has the DNA TGTGCCACCAGAGGCGGACTAGCGGGAGGATCCGGGGAGCTGTTTTTT. This translates into CATRGGLAGGSGELFF.